This record looks at one T cell receptor (beta chain) sequence and its context. This sample is drawn from a study of cytomegalovirus exposure and HLA in healthy donors. Primers for the PCR totalled 60 Vbeta and 13 Jbeta. Here immunoSEQ multiplex PCR was the method, and the copy in TCRdb shows in-frame clones only, minus some. The repertoire has approximately 170,000 clones, approximately 84% of them found once; the top ten carry 1.3%. The CDR3 has 16 amino acids. This sequence originates from a man aged 50-59 years in good health and CMV-seropositive. The sequenced material came from PBMCs. This chain links TRBV21-1 with TRBJ1-5; the table's D call of TRBD1 was not tested on the DNA. TRBV21-1 is a pseudogene locus. The CDR3 loop reads CASYSGWQKRNQPQHF. The CDR3 nucleotides are TGTGCCAGCTACAGTGGCTGGCAAAAACGCAATCAGCCCCAGCATTTT.